This record covers a single T cell receptor (beta chain). Its specificity is unknown. Samples were taken several times over chemoradiotherapy. Clones were sequenced by immunoSEQ multiplex PCR, and TCRdb holds only the in-frame ones, with some missing. The sample comprises a few hundred clones, roughly 90% of which are singletons, and 5.5% to 7% rests with the top ten. This sample is part of a study of chemoradiotherapy in HPV16-positive cancers. The wider study: Candidate HPV-specific T-cell clones and common TCR motifs came from functional assays in a couple of HPV16-positive patients.

Notes on the study in general: Candidate HPV-specific clones and E7-related TCR motifs grew in tumor during treatment. Functional assays defining HPV-specific T cells used only a couple of HPV16-positive patients.

CDR1 and CDR2 (germline): ENHRY, SYGVKD. Trimming shortened V by 0 bases and J by 6 bases, and 15 bases separated the two germline ends. The CDR3 sequence is 15 residues long. The chain couples TRBV10-3 to TRBJ2-7; the D gene could be TRBD1 or TRBD2 (7 bases each). The sequences come from tumor tissue, collected from a patient who underwent chemoradiotherapy. The TCR comes from a human donor with HPV-associated anogenital cancer. DNA of the CDR3: TGTGCCATCAGTGAGTCGGGGGGGGCAGGGGGCGAGCAGTACTTC. Encoded protein: CAISESGGAGGEQYF.